Below, 3 T cell receptor beta chains from the same sample are listed, as sequenced in a study of human T cells and chemical hapten exposure. Documented time point: patch test 2, 6 weeks after DPC sensitization. Sample treatment: therapeutic diphenylcyclopropenone sensitization with weekly scalp DPC. One entry per CDR3 protein, called by TCRdb with MiXCR from the RACE reads. Among approximately 68,000 distinct CDR3 sequences, about 8.5% were seen once, and the ten largest hold approximately 3.4%. The sequenced sample was whole blood, obtained in connection with sensitization to the hapten diphenylcyclopropenone (DPC). All receptors derive from a woman aged 45 to 65 with alopecia areata. Some clones in this sample may be carry-over from other donors' samples.

The chain carries TRBV6-6 and TRBJ2-7, with TRBD2 identical over 9 bases. The V gene end was trimmed by 10 bases and the J gene end by 3 bases; junction bases not matched to a gene: 10. The CDR3 has 14 amino acids. CDR1 and CDR2 (germline): MNHNY, SVGAGI (reference sequence). The CDR3 bases are TGTGCCACCAGGAGCCAGCGGGGGGACTACGAGCAGTACTTC. Translating gives CATRSQRGDYEQYF.

V and J are TRBV20-1 and TRBJ2-3, with a tentative D call TRBD2 (6 bases). The CDR3 covers 15 residues. V dropped 6 bases and J dropped 1 base, with 17 bases sitting between them. Germline CDR1 DFQATT, CDR2 SNEGSKA (reference sequence). CDR3 loop: CSATNSWEGTDTQYF. CDR3 DNA: TGCAGTGCAACTAACTCGTGGGAGGGCACAGATACGCAGTATTTT.

At least ten counts were recorded for this clonotype. The rearrangement joins TRBV24-1 to TRBJ1-5, with no clear D. The CDR3 is 12 residues long. Germline CDR1 and CDR2: KGHDR and SFDVKD. V was trimmed by 7 bases and J by 7 bases, leaving 10 bases between them. CDR3 in amino acids: CATREGKQPQHF. CDR3 coding DNA: TGTGCCACCAGAGAAGGGAAACAGCCCCAGCATTTT.